One sample yielded the 20 T cell receptor beta chains listed below, sequenced in a study of T cell responses to AZD1222 COVID-19 vaccine. TCRdb keeps only in-frame clones here, not all; method: immunoSEQ multiplex PCR. The sample yields tens of thousands of clones, over 60% seen once. The sample was peripheral blood, taken on day 0 of AZD1222 vaccination. These receptors all come from an adult in good health.

The genes are TRBV6-6 and TRBJ1-4, with unresolved D. Germline lookup yields CDR1 MNHNY and CDR2 SVGAGI (reference sequence). V was trimmed by 6 bases and J by 0 bases, leaving 8 bases between them. There are 14 residues in the CDR3. CDR3 protein: CASRLSATNEKLFF. The CDR3 DNA reads TGTGCCAGCAGGTTAAGTGCAACTAATGAAAAACTGTTTTTT.

CDR3 nucleotides: TGTGCCAGCAGCTTCCGATTGCCCCCAGTTGCAACTAATGAAAAACTGTTTTTT. It codes for CASSFRLPPVATNEKLFF. The genes are TRBV13 and TRBJ1-4; D is ambiguous. This CDR3 region has 18 residues. The V end was cut by 3 bases, the J end by 0 bases, with 17 bases between. The germline V gene has CDR1 PRHDT and CDR2 FYEKMQ (reference sequence).

This rearrangement joins TRBV18 to TRBJ1-1; possible D gene TRBD1, 5 bases. This CDR3 is 13 amino acids long. The V and J ends lost 3 bases and 8 bases respectively, with 13 bases between them. The germline gives CDR1 KGHSH, CDR2 LQKENI. CDR3: CASSPGTALEAFF. The CDR3 region has the DNA TGTGCCAGCTCACCTGGGACGGCCCTGGAAGCTTTCTTT.

The CDR3 region has the DNA TGTGCCAGCAGCTTGGGGGTCCCCGACTATGGCTACACCTTC. Translation: CASSLGVPDYGYTF. This chain joins TRBV5-4 and TRBJ1-2; D ambiguous. This CDR3 contains 14 residues. In germline, CDR1 is SGHNT, CDR2 YYREEE (reference sequence). The germline V and J ends were trimmed by 0 bases and 3 bases, with 9 bases remaining between them.

Only one count was recorded for this clone. CDR3 amino acids: CASSEGLAGSYNEQFF. CDR3 nucleotides: TGTGCCAGCAGTGAAGGATTGGCAGGGTCCTACAATGAGCAGTTCTTC. The chain employs TRBV2 and TRBJ2-1, with TRBD1 as a possible D gene (5 bases). Germline V gives CDR1 SNHLY, CDR2 FYNNEI. CDR3 length: 16 residues. V shed 1 base and J shed 1 base, with 11 bases lying between them. Supplemented by reference TRBV2 and TRBJ2-1, the full variable domain reads EPEVTQTPSHQVTQMGQEVILRCVPISNHLYFYWYRQILGQKVEFLVSFYNNEISEKSEIFDDQFSVERPDGSNFTLKIRSTKLEDSAMYFCASSEGLAGSYNEQFFGPGTRLTVL.

The chain links TRBV4-1 to TRBJ2-6; TRBD2 agrees at 9 bases. The CDR3 runs to 19 residues. CDR1 and CDR2 from the germline V gene are MGHRA and YSYEKL. The V and J ends lost 0 bases and 0 bases, in that order; junction bases with no gene match: 6. The DNA of the CDR3 is TGCGCCAGCAGCCAAGACCCTAGCGGGGTGAGCTCTGGGGCCAACGTCCTGACTTTC. It translates to CASSQDPSGVSSGANVLTF.

The chain uses TRBV18 and TRBJ2-1; 12 bases line up with TRBD2. CDR1 and CDR2 from the germline V gene are KGHSH and LQKENI. The J segment lost 4 bases and the V segment lost 3 bases, leaving 4 bases of the junction unmatched. CDR3 size: 16 residues. DNA of the CDR3: TGTGCCAGCTCACCTACAGGACTAGCGGGGTACAATGAGCAGTTCTTC. This translates into CASSPTGLAGYNEQFF.

In this sample, this clone turned up a few times. The chain carries TRBV6-5 and TRBJ1-1, with D hard to call. This CDR3 has 15 amino acids. V lost 5 bases and J lost 0, with 13 bases in between. Germline-derived CDR1 and CDR2 are MNHEY and SVGAGI. In nucleotides, the CDR3 is TGTGCCAGCAGTACGACGGGCGGAGTGAACACTGAAGCTTTCTTT. It yields the protein CASSTTGGVNTEAFF.

J is TRBJ2-7 and V is TRBV5-5; 9 bases agree with TRBD1. Germline loops: CDR1 SGHKS, CDR2 YYEKEE (reference sequence). This CDR3 is 15 amino acids long. V was clipped by 4 bases and J by 1 base; unmatched bases: 6. CDR3 residues: CASSLPGQGSYEQYF. CDR3 coding DNA: TGTGCCAGCAGCCTACCGGGACAGGGTTCCTACGAGCAGTACTTC.

The gene calls are TRBV11-2 and TRBJ2-5; a weak D match, TRBD2 (6 bases). Trimming removed 7 bases from V and 6 bases from J, with 21 bases in between. Germline values: CDR1 SGHAT, CDR2 FQNNGV. CDR3 length equals 15 residues. The CDR3 protein is CASTPVGGAVQTQYF. The CDR3 DNA reads as TGTGCCAGCACCCCTGTGGGCGGGGCCGTTCAGACCCAGTACTTC. Combining the CDR3 with reference TRBV11-2 and TRBJ2-5 gives the whole variable domain EAGVAQSPRYKIIEKRQSVAFWCNPISGHATLYWYQQILGQGPKLLIQFQNNGVVDDSQLPKDRFSAERLKGVDSTLKIQPAKLEDSAVYLCASTPVGGAVQTQYFGPGTRLLVL.

The chain recombines TRBV2 with TRBJ2-3, with 8 bases aligning to TRBD2. This CDR3 comprises 14 residues. The ends lost 6 bases at V and 2 bases at J; junction bases unmatched: 4. Germline V gene data show CDR1 as SNHLY and CDR2 as FYNNEI. The CDR3 loop reads CASRSGGVTDTQYF. CDR3 DNA: TGTGCCAGCAGGAGCGGGGGAGTCACAGATACGCAGTATTTT.

The CDR3 DNA is TGTGCCAGCAGCCTTAACAGGGGAACTAATGAAAAACTGTTTTTT. Amino acids: CASSLNRGTNEKLFF. This sequence joins TRBV11-2 and TRBJ1-4; 7 bases are shared with TRBD1. The CDR3 contains 15 residues. CDR1 is SGHAT and CDR2 is FQNNGV in the germline V gene. V shed 5 bases and J 1 base; nucleotides not matched to a gene: 4.

This CDR3 reads CASSLEGLQNTEAFF. The CDR3 DNA follows: TGTGCCAGCAGCTTAGAAGGGTTACAGAACACTGAAGCTTTCTTT. The chain recombines TRBV7-2 with TRBJ1-1; D not resolved. There are 15 residues in the CDR3. With 1 base removed from V and 1 base from J, the gap between germline ends came to 10 bases. Germline V gene data show CDR1 as SGHTA and CDR2 as FQGNSA. Supplemented by reference TRBV7-2 and TRBJ1-1, the full variable domain reads GAGVSQSPSNKVTEKGKDVELRCDPISGHTALYWYRQSLGQGLEFLIYFQGNSAPDKSGLPSDRFSAERTGGSVSTLTIQRTQQEDSAVYLCASSLEGLQNTEAFFGQGTRLTVV.

This clone turned up a few times. The rearrangement uses TRBV28 and TRBJ1-5, with D perhaps matching TRBD1 (6 bases). Trimming left V 3 bases short and J 7 bases short, with 16 bases between. CDR3 length equals 15 residues. The germline CDR1 and CDR2 sequences are MDHEN and SYDVKM. The CDR3 nucleotides are TGTGCCAGCAGTTTGAGGATTGGGGGCTGGCAGCCCCAGCATTTT. Translation gives CASSLRIGGWQPQHF.

This sequence joins TRBV5-1 and TRBJ1-1; D gene unclear. The CDR3 is 13 amino acids. V lost 0 bases to trimming and J lost 3 bases, with 6 bases between them. Germline CDR1 SGHRS, CDR2 YFSETQ. CDR3: CASSLAGDTEAFF. The CDR3 DNA reads TGCGCCAGCAGCTTGGCCGGGGACACTGAAGCTTTCTTT.

This clone was counted a single time. V is TRBV2 and J is TRBJ1-6; no firm D call. The CDR3 covers 16 residues. Per germline, CDR1 SNHLY and CDR2 FYNNEI. V lost 5 bases and J 0 bases, leaving 11 bases between the germline ends. The CDR3 loop reads CASSLDGSSYNSPLHF. CDR3 nucleotide sequence: TGTGCCAGCAGTCTGGATGGGTCCTCCTATAATTCACCCCTCCACTTT.

The chain has TRBV10-3 and TRBJ2-3, with D unclear. The CDR3 is made up of 12 amino acids. Trimming took off 4 bases at V and 6 bases at J, with 8 bases between the two ends. Germline V gene sequence: CDR1 ENHRY, CDR2 SYGVKD. CDR3: CAISGGPDTQYF. Here the CDR3 DNA reads TGTGCCATCAGTGGGGGTCCCGATACGCAGTATTTT.

Only a few counts were recorded for this clone. The J gene is TRBJ2-7, the V gene TRBV4-2; possibly TRBD1 for D (5 bases). Trimming removed 0 bases from V and 4 bases from J, with 13 bases in between. CDR3 length: 15 residues. Germline V gene lookup returns CDR1 LGHNA and CDR2 YNFKEQ. CDR3 region: CASSQEGASEYEQYF. DNA of the CDR3: TGTGCCAGCAGCCAAGAAGGGGCTTCAGAGTACGAGCAGTACTTC.

The CDR3 is CASSPAVVYASPLHF. CDR3 sequence (DNA): TGTGCCAGCTCACCGGCGGTGGTTTATGCGTCACCCCTCCACTTT. This rearrangement joins TRBV18 to TRBJ1-6; D gene unclear. Trimming removed 3 bases at V and 10 bases at J, with 16 bases between. Germline V gene sequence: CDR1 KGHSH, CDR2 LQKENI. The CDR3 runs 15 residues.

This clone was recorded only once. CDR3: CASSITANTEAFF. The CDR3 DNA sequence: TGTGCCAGTAGTATTACAGCTAACACTGAAGCTTTCTTT. The J gene is TRBJ1-1, the V gene TRBV19, with D unclear. Germline assignment: CDR1 LNHDA and CDR2 SQIVND (reference sequence). With 3 bases removed from V and 2 bases from J, the gap between germline ends came to 7 bases. The CDR3 covers 13 residues.